Each of the 14 T cell receptor beta chains below was sequenced from the same sample in a study of T cells in localized non-small cell lung cancer. Only in-frame clones appear in the TCRdb table, and some are missing; sequencing was by immunoSEQ multiplex PCR. The sample has about 3,200 clones, about 29% seen once; the top ten hold approximately 9.5%. Source: normal lung tissue next to the tumor, taken before any cancer treatment. The receptors stem from a woman aged 35 to 70 with stage I lung adenocarcinoma.

V and J are TRBV6-8 and TRBJ2-6, with a tentative D call TRBD1 (6 bases). V shed 6 bases and J shed 0 bases, with 18 bases lying between them. From germline, CDR1 is MNHGY and CDR2 SAAAGT. The length of the CDR3 is 18 residues. The CDR3 loop is CASRSIEGDSSGANVLTF. Here the CDR3 DNA reads TGTGCCAGCAGGTCGATTGAGGGGGATAGCTCTGGGGCCAACGTCCTGACTTTC.

This clone was detected a few times. The gene calls are TRBV6-8 and TRBJ2-3; TRBD2 matches at 8 bases. The J segment lost 0 bases and the V segment lost 2 bases, leaving 4 bases of the junction unmatched. There are 16 residues in the CDR3. CDR1 is MNHGY and CDR2 is SAAAGT in the germline V gene. The DNA of the CDR3 is TGTGCCAGCAGTTACCAGACTAGCGCTAGCACAGATACGCAGTATTTT. This encodes CASSYQTSASTDTQYF.

This chain joins TRBV11-3 and TRBJ1-1, with unresolved D. V was pared by 3 bases and J by 1 base, with 12 bases between. Germline V CDR1 and CDR2: SGHNT, YENEEA. The CDR3 contains 15 residues. The CDR3 region has the DNA TGTGCCAGCAGCTTGGATCCGGGGTCGAACACTGAAGCTTTCTTT. Protein sequence: CASSLDPGSNTEAFF.

In this sample, this clone turned up a few times. V is TRBV9 and J is TRBJ1-5; 7 nucleotides align to TRBD1. Germline CDR1 SGDLS, CDR2 YYNGEE. This CDR3 has 15 amino acids. J gave up 1 base and V 5 bases, and 6 bases lay outside the gene matches. The CDR3 nucleotides read TGTGCCAGCAGTGAGCCGGGACAGAGCAATCAGCCCCAGCATTTT. Protein product: CASSEPGQSNQPQHF.

The sample holds a few counts of this clone. The chain has TRBV7-6 and TRBJ1-4, with 9 bases fitting TRBD1. The CDR3 is 15 residues long. CDR1 is SGHVS, CDR2 FNYEAQ, per germline. After removal of 5 bases from V and 8 bases from J, the junction contained 9 bases not matched to a gene. CDR3 region: CASSPAGTGREKLFF. In nucleotides, the CDR3 is TGTGCCAGCAGCCCCGCCGGGACAGGGCGAGAAAAACTGTTTTTT.

There are a few counts of this clone. The chain carries TRBV6-8 and TRBJ1-5; D unresolved. CDR1 is MNHGY and CDR2 is SAAAGT in the germline V gene. V lost 5 bases, J lost 3 bases, and 11 bases lay in between. CDR3 length equals 14 residues. The CDR3 DNA is TGTGCCAGCAGTGGCCGGGGTAACAATCAGCCCCAGCATTTT. Translating gives CASSGRGNNQPQHF.

This clone came up a few times. The gene calls are TRBV19 and TRBJ2-3; possibly TRBD1 for D (5 bases). Germline CDR1 LNHDA, CDR2 SQIVND (reference sequence). Between the trimmed V and J ends, which lost 5 bases and 8 bases, there was a span of 17 bases. CDR3 size: 14 residues. In DNA form, the CDR3 reads TGTGCCAGTAGTCTCCAGGGTCGCGCCGCTACGCAGTATTTT. Translating gives CASSLQGRAATQYF.

This clone was counted only a few times. The gene calls are TRBV11-1 and TRBJ2-1; TRBD1 is a possible D gene (7 bases). The CDR3 contains 15 residues. CDR1 SGHAT and CDR2 FQDESV come from the germline V gene (reference sequence). The germline V and J ends were trimmed by 5 bases and 0 bases, with 11 bases remaining between them. The CDR3 is CASSRRDSSYNEQFF. The CDR3 DNA sequence: TGTGCCAGCAGCCGGCGGGACAGCTCCTACAATGAGCAGTTCTTC. The whole variable domain, remainder taken from reference TRBV11-1 and TRBJ2-1, is EAEVAQSPRYKITEKSQAVAFWCDPISGHATLYWYRQILGQGPELLVQFQDESVVDDSQLPKDRFSAERLKGVDSTLKIQPAELGDSAMYLCASSRRDSSYNEQFFGPGTRLTVL.

The chain employs TRBV11-3 and TRBJ2-1, with D perhaps TRBD1 (6 bases). The CDR3 runs 15 residues. CDR1 SGHNT and CDR2 YENEEA come from the germline V gene. Trimming pared 5 bases from V and 9 bases from J, leaving 20 bases between. The CDR3 coding sequence is TGTGCCAGCAGCCCCAGGGGTACTCATTTTGGTGAGCAGTTCTTC. Translation: CASSPRGTHFGEQFF.

This clone rates as medium-sized (0.01 to 0.1%). The chain joins TRBV9 to TRBJ1-2; D not certain. V gave up 2 bases and J gave up 2 bases, with 7 bases separating them. The CDR3 totals 13 residues. The V gene's germline CDR1 is SGDLS and CDR2 YYNGEE. The CDR3 reads CASSVDGNYGYTF. CDR3 nucleotide sequence: TGTGCCAGCAGCGTCGACGGAAACTATGGCTACACCTTC.

The V and J genes are TRBV6-8 and TRBJ1-2, with 12 positions matching TRBD1. Unmatched junction bases numbered 9, after V lost 0 bases and J lost 7 bases. Germline-derived CDR1 and CDR2 are MNHGY and SAAAGT. The length of the CDR3 is 17 residues. The CDR3 DNA follows: TGTGCCAGCAGTTACTCGAGCCGGGGACAGGGGGCTGGTGGCTACACCTTC. Translation: CASSYSSRGQGAGGYTF.

This clone is medium-sized. The V and J genes are TRBV12-5 and TRBJ2-3, with D tentatively TRBD1 or TRBD2 (6 bases each). Germline V CDR1 and CDR2: LGHNT, FRNRAP. The length of the CDR3 is 13 residues. The chain's CDR3 is CAAGGGGSDTQYF. CDR3 bases: TGTGCCGCTGGAGGAGGGGGGTCGGATACGCAGTATTTT.

J is TRBJ1-4 and V is TRBV10-2; 8 bases map to TRBD1. The CDR3 totals 18 residues. The germline gives CDR1 WSHSY, CDR2 SAAADI. After removal of 0 bases from V and 6 bases from J, the junction contained 12 bases not matched to a gene. Written as DNA, the CDR3 is TGCGCCAGCAGTGAGTCATGGCCGCTGGACAGGGTGCATGAAAAACTGTTTTTT. It codes for CASSESWPLDRVHEKLFF.

This sequence joins TRBV10-2 and TRBJ1-6; a weak D match, TRBD1 (6 bases). CDR3 size: 14 residues. V dropped 1 base and J dropped 10 bases, with 11 bases sitting between them. Germline loops: CDR1 WSHSY, CDR2 SAAADI. DNA of the CDR3: TGCGCCAGCAGTGAGTTGCAGGGGCGGTCACCCCTCCACTTT. It is translated as CASSELQGRSPLHF.